This T cell receptor (beta chain) was identified during a study of blood T cell repertoires in COVID-19. The wider study: The origin of the acute and convalescent COVID-19 samples was the United States, Italy and Spain. Sources were T cells, B-cell-depleted T cells, or PBMCs; the material itself was cDNA or gDNA.

The CDR3 is 13 residues long. Germline loops: CDR1 ENHRY, CDR2 SYGVKD. V shed 6 bases and J 3 bases; nucleotides not matched to a gene: 4. In the study's own analysis: Reference gene primer amplification in the assay estimated nucleated cell counts. Profiling relied on immunoSEQ multiplex PCR, and the TCRdb table lists in-frame clones only, not all of them. Clone size and V and J calls were adopted from that table, with D and trimming inferred from the DNA. The table records tens of thousands of clones, 70% to 90% of them present only once. The sample taken for sequencing was peripheral blood. The chain has TRBV10-3 and TRBJ1-1; 7 nucleotides align to TRBD1. The receptor comes from a man in his sixties with acute or convalescent COVID-19. The CDR3 reads CAIRDRRDTEAFF. In nucleotides, the CDR3 is TGTGCCATCAGGGACAGGAGGGACACTGAAGCTTTCTTT.